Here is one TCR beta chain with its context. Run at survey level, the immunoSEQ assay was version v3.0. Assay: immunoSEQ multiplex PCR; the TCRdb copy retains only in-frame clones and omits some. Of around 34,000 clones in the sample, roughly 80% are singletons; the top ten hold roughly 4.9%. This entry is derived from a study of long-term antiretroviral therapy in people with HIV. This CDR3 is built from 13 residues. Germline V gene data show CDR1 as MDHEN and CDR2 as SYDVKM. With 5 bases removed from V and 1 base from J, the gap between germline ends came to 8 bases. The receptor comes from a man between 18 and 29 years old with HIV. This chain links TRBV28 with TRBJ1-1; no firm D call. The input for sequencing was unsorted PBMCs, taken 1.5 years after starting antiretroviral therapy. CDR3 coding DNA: TGTGCCAGCAGTCGTCCCCGGAACACTGAAGCTTTCTTT. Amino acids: CASSRPRNTEAFF.